The 23 T cell receptor beta chains presented below share a single source sample, sequenced in a study of blood T cells in healthy people across ages. Primers used in a second PCR of roughly 6 to 12 cycles were a sample-barcoded 5' primer and a J-beta primer mix. TCRdb independently ran MiXCR on the 5' RACE reads; one entry per CDR3 protein. The profile shows over 550,000 distinct CDR3 sequences, about 28% of them singletons. Sequences were obtained from blood. The receptors were gathered from a woman of 80 years or more in good health.

This clonotype was detected only once. This chain joins TRBV29-1 and TRBJ2-4; maybe TRBD2 (6 bases). This CDR3 region has 14 residues. CDR1 SQVTM and CDR2 ANQGSEA come from the germline V gene. Trimming shortened V by 4 bases and J by 3 bases, and 13 bases separated the two germline ends. The DNA for the CDR3 is TGCAGCGTTGCTGGCGGGACGGGCAAAAACATTCAGTACTTC. Amino acids: CSVAGGTGKNIQYF.

About this clonotype itself: A much larger clone lies one base from this, so it may be a read error. This chain links TRBV10-3 with TRBJ1-1; 7 bases fit TRBD1. The length of the CDR3 is 14 residues. J gave up 1 base and V 7 bases, and 6 bases lay outside the gene matches. Germline V gene data show CDR1 as ENHRY and CDR2 as SYGVKD. CDR3 DNA sequence: TGTGCCATCACCCCGACAGGGCCGAACACTGAAGCTTTCTTT. It codes for CAITPTGPNTEAFF.

This clonotype was seen repeatedly, ten times or more. The V gene is TRBV12-3 or TRBV12-4, the J gene TRBJ2-3; 9 bases fit TRBD2. The CDR3 extends over 17 amino acids. V trimming: 5 bases; J trimming: 0 bases; junction bases outside the gene matches: 9. The CDR3 reads CASSLPLAGSSTDTQYF. The CDR3 bases are TGTGCCAGCAGTCTCCCTCTAGCGGGGTCTAGCACAGATACGCAGTATTTT.

Concerning this clonotype itself: A much larger clone differs from this one at a single base, so this may be a read error. This rearrangement joins TRBV4-1 to TRBJ2-1; D is perhaps TRBD1 or TRBD2 (5 bases each). The J call may be faulty, since TRBJ2-7 better matches the DNA end. CDR1 MGHRA and CDR2 YSYEKL come from the germline V gene. The CDR3 runs 16 residues. The CDR3 region has the DNA TGCGCCAGCAGCTACGATCCAGGGAGTCCCTACAATGAGCAGTACTTC. This translates into CASSYDPGSPYNEQYF.

This clonotype was counted many times. This chain uses TRBV7-2 with TRBJ2-1; weak D call: TRBD1 (5 bases). Germline V gene lookup returns CDR1 SGHTA and CDR2 FQGNSA. CDR3 length equals 12 residues. With 4 bases removed from V and 14 bases from J, the gap between germline ends came to 15 bases. The DNA of the CDR3 is TGTGCCAGCAGCTCGACAGCATCGACGAAGTTCTTC. The encoded protein is CASSSTASTKFF.

This clonotype occurred a few times. A junction boundary mismatches the germline segment, possibly from a read error. The chain combines TRBV3-1 with TRBJ1-1; 8 bases map to TRBD1. The CDR3 is 13 residues long. Per germline, CDR1 LGHDT and CDR2 YNNKEL (reference sequence). The CDR3: CASRTGGNTGAFF. The DNA for the CDR3 is TGTGCCAGCAGAACAGGGGGAAACACTGGAGCTTTCTTT.

This clonotype was observed at least ten times. This chain uses TRBV29-1 with TRBJ2-3; the D is unclear. V was trimmed by 4 bases and J by 5 bases, leaving 7 bases between them. CDR3 size: 11 residues. CDR1 SQVTM and CDR2 ANQGSEA come from the germline V gene. CDR3 sequence (DNA): TGCAGCGTTGCGCGTGTAGATACGCAGTATTTT. Translation: CSVARVDTQYF.

This clonotype was counted many times. The J gene is TRBJ2-1, the V gene TRBV5-6; TRBD1 matches 9 bases. The CDR3 covers 16 residues. The germline gives CDR1 SGHDT, CDR2 YYEEEE. J gave up 3 bases and V 1 base, and 5 bases lay outside the gene matches. CDR3 protein: CASSLFRDRVYNEQFF. The CDR3, as DNA: TGTGCCAGCAGCTTGTTCCGGGACAGGGTCTACAATGAGCAGTTCTTC. The whole variable domain, filled in from reference TRBV5-6 and TRBJ2-1, reads DAGVTQSPTHLIKTRGQQVTLRCSPKSGHDTVSWYQQALGQGPQFIFQYYEEEERQRGNFPDRFSGHQFPNYSSELNVNALLLGDSALYLCASSLFRDRVYNEQFFGPGTRLTVL.

The chain recombines TRBV7-9 with TRBJ2-5, with 14 nucleotides matching TRBD2. Germline assignment: CDR1 SEHNR and CDR2 FQNEAQ (reference sequence). The V segment lost 5 bases and the J segment 5 bases; nucleotides outside the gene matches: 4. The CDR3 covers 15 residues. The CDR3 coding sequence is TGTGCCAGCAGCGACGGGACTAGCGGGGGCGAGACCCAGTACTTC. Translating gives CASSDGTSGGETQYF. Drawing the rest from reference TRBV7-9 and TRBJ2-5, the complete variable domain is DTGVSQNPRHKITKRGQNVTFRCDPISEHNRLYWYRQTLGQGPEFLTYFQNEAQLEKSRLLSDRFSAERPKGSFSTLEIQRTEQGDSAMYLCASSDGTSGGETQYFGPGTRLLVL.

A remark on this clonotype: A much larger clone differs by one base, so this may be a read error. V and J are TRBV7-2 and TRBJ1-6; 7 nucleotides line up with TRBD1. The germline V gene encodes CDR1 SGHTA and CDR2 FQGNSA. This CDR3 is built from 16 residues. V trimming: 11 bases; J trimming: 0 bases; junction bases outside the gene matches: 10. The CDR3 protein is CACLPTGSSYNSPLHF. The CDR3 DNA is TGTGCCTGCTTACCGACAGGGAGCTCCTATAATTCACCCCTCCACTTT.

In its sample, this clonotype was seen many times. This chain connects TRBV5-6 to TRBJ2-1; 12 bases line up with TRBD2. Germline V gene data show CDR1 as SGHDT and CDR2 as YYEEEE. The length of the CDR3 is 16 residues. Losses at the gene ends were 2 bases for V and 10 bases for J; bases not matched to a gene: 10. DNA of the CDR3: TGTGCCAGCAGCTTCAGAGCTAGCGGGGGGGCTAAGGAGCAGTTCTTC. Translating it yields CASSFRASGGAKEQFF.

As regards this clonotype: It is likely a read error, because the conserved phenylalanine at the end of the CDR3 is missing. The limits of the CDR3 on the DNA are not certain, so only TCRdb's listed CDR3 is given. This sequence joins TRBV7-3 and TRBJ2-1; no DNA check was done on the table's D call, TRBD1. The germline CDR1 and CDR2 sequences are SGHTA and FQGTGA. The CDR3 extends over 15 residues, inclusive of both ends. CDR3 in amino acids: CASSPTGGPYNERFS.

This clonotype showed up many times. The chain links TRBV5-1 to TRBJ2-3; no definite D call. The CDR3 contains 15 residues. With 0 bases removed from V and 2 bases from J, the gap between germline ends came to 10 bases. Germline loops: CDR1 SGHRS, CDR2 YFSETQ. This chain's CDR3 is CASSLEPEITDTQYF. DNA for the CDR3: TGCGCCAGCAGCTTGGAACCGGAAATCACAGATACGCAGTATTTT. Drawing the rest from reference TRBV5-1 and TRBJ2-3, the complete variable domain is KAGVTQTPRYLIKTRGQQVTLSCSPISGHRSVSWYQQTPGQGLQFLFEYFSETQRNKGNFPGRFSGRQFSNSRSEMNVSTLELGDSALYLCASSLEPEITDTQYFGPGTRLTVL.

A remark on this clonotype: One end of the junction is discordant with germline, which a read error may explain. This CDR3 is CASSSIYRQGAAQLQHF. The CDR3 DNA follows: TGTGCCAGCAGTTCCATTTACCGACAGGGGGCTGCTCAGCTCCAGCATTTT. This chain joins TRBV5-5 and TRBJ1-5; 10 nucleotides match TRBD1. Germline V gene data show CDR1 as SGHKS and CDR2 as YYEKEE (reference sequence). There are 17 residues in the CDR3.

The chain couples TRBV6-5 to TRBJ1-2, with 7 bases lining up with TRBD1. V lost 5 bases, J lost 3 bases, and 9 bases stayed unmatched. This CDR3 spans 15 amino acids. CDR1 and CDR2 from the germline V gene are MNHEY and SVGAGI. CDR3 nucleotide sequence: TGTGCCAGCAGTCGTTACCGGGACAGCTACTATGGCTACACCTTC. It specifies CASSRYRDSYYGYTF.

This clonotype was seen repeatedly, ten times or more. The chain's CDR3 is CASSQGSPIYEQYF. The CDR3 DNA reads as TGTGCCAGCAGCCAAGGCAGCCCCATATACGAGCAGTACTTC. This chain uses TRBV3-1 with TRBJ2-7; D not certain. Trimming left V 1 base short and J 4 bases short, with 11 bases between. CDR3 length: 14 residues. The V gene's germline CDR1 is LGHDT and CDR2 YNNKEL (reference sequence).

This chain connects TRBV11-2 to TRBJ2-7, with D maybe TRBD2 (6 bases). The germline gives CDR1 SGHAT, CDR2 FQNNGV. V lost 5 bases to trimming and J lost 0 bases, with 14 bases between them. This CDR3 has 15 residues. The CDR3 bases are TGTGCCAGCAGCCTAGTGCGGGGTAACTCCTACGAGCAGTACTTC. Protein: CASSLVRGNSYEQYF.

This clonotype has a count of ten or more. The chain links TRBV10-2 to TRBJ2-7, with 8 bases matching TRBD1. CDR3 length: 15 amino acids. V lost 4 bases to trimming and J lost 3 bases; unmatched junction nucleotides: 8. Germline V gene data show CDR1 as WSHSY and CDR2 as SAAADI. CDR3 in DNA: TGCGCCAGCAGTGGGGTGGACAGGGCCGTCTACGAGCAGTACTTC. Translation: CASSGVDRAVYEQYF.

This clonotype appeared many times. This chain connects TRBV9 to TRBJ1-6; D ambiguous. V gave up 0 bases and J gave up 10 bases, with 8 bases separating them. The CDR3 is 13 amino acids. Germline V CDR1 and CDR2: SGDLS, YYNGEE. CDR3 bases: TGTGCCAGCAGCGTAGCTACCGGGTCACCCCTCCACTTT. Translation gives CASSVATGSPLHF.

On this clonotype itself: At one of its ends the junction is not consistent with the germline gene, which may arise from a read error. The J gene is TRBJ2-7, the V gene TRBV7-3, with D tentatively TRBD1 (5 bases). The CDR3 covers 13 residues. Germline-derived CDR1 and CDR2 are SGHTA and FQGTGA. This CDR3 reads CVSSLGQGRPQYF. The CDR3 DNA is TGTGTCAGCAGCTTAGGGCAGGGAAGGCCGCAGTACTTC.

This clonotype was picked up many times. V gene TRBV5-1 combines with J gene TRBJ1-1; D ambiguous. This CDR3 spans 15 amino acids. Germline V gene sequence: CDR1 SGHRS, CDR2 YFSETQ. V dropped 4 bases and J dropped 0 bases, with 13 bases sitting between them. The CDR3: CASSPDGELNTEAFF. The CDR3 nucleotides read TGCGCCAGCAGCCCGGACGGGGAATTGAACACTGAAGCTTTCTTT.

The table lists this clonotype with many counts. This chain uses TRBV7-9 with TRBJ1-5; D ambiguous. This CDR3 has 14 residues. Trimming took 1 base from V and 4 from J, leaving 8 bases between them. Germline V gene sequence: CDR1 SEHNR, CDR2 FQNEAQ (reference sequence). As DNA, the CDR3 is TGTGCCAGCAGCTTAGGTAACGGAAATCAGCCCCAGCATTTT. Translation gives CASSLGNGNQPQHF.

This clonotype has at least ten counts. CDR3: CASSYGSGYEETQYF. CDR3 nucleotide sequence: TGTGCCAGCAGTTACGGGTCCGGCTATGAAGAGACCCAGTACTTC. The chain combines TRBV6-2 or TRBV6-3 with TRBJ2-5, with D unresolved. This CDR3 spans 15 amino acids. The V gene's germline CDR1 is MNHEY and CDR2 SVGEGT. V was cut by 2 bases and J by 3 bases, with 13 bases left in between.